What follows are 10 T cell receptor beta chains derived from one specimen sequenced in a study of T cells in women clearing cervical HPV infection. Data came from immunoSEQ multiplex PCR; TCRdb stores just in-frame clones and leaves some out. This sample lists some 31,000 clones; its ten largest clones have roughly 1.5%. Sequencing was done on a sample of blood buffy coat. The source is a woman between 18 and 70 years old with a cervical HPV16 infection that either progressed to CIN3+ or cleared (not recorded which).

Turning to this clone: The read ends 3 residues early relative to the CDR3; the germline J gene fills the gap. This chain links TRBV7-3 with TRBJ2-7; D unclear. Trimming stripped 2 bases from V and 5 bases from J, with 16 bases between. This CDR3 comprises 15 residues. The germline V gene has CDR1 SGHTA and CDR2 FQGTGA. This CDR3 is CASSLVPGSPNEQYF. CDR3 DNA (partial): TGTGCCAGCAGCTTAGTCCCAGGAAGTCCCAACGAG.

The part of the CDR3 DNA that was read is TGTGCCAGCAGCGGGACATTCTCTGGAAACACC. As protein: CASSGTFSGNT. The full-length CDR3 reads as CASSGTFSGNTIYF. This rearrangement joins TRBV5-5 to TRBJ1-3; possible D gene TRBD1, 6 bases. The sequenced fragment ends 3 residues before the CDR3 boundary, so the rest is inferred from the germline J gene. Germline V lookup: CDR1 SGHKS, CDR2 YYEKEE (reference sequence). Trimming took off 4 bases at V and 0 bases at J, with 8 bases between the two ends. The CDR3 loop spans 14 amino acids.

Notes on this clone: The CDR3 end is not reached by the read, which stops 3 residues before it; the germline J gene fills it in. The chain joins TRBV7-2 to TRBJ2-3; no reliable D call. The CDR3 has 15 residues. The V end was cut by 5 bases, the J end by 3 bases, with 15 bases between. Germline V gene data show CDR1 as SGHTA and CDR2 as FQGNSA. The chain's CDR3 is CASSQSAGRTDTQYF. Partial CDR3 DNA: TGTGCCAGCAGCCAAAGCGCTGGTAGGACAGATACG.

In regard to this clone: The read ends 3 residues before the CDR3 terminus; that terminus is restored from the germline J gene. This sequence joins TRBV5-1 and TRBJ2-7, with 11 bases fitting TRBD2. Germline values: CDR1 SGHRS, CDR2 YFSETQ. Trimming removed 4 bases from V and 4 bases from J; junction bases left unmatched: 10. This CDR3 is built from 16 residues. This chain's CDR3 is CASSEGLAALAYEQYF. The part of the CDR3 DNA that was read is TGCGCCAGCAGCGAGGGACTAGCGGCGCTTGCTTACGAG.

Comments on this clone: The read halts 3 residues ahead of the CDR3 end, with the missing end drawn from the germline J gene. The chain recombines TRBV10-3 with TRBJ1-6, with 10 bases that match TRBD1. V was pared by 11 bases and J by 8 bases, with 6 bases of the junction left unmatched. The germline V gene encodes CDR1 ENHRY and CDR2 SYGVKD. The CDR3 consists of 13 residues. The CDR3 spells CAASGTGDSPLHF. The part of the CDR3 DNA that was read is TGTGCCGCCTCCGGGACAGGGGATTCACCC.

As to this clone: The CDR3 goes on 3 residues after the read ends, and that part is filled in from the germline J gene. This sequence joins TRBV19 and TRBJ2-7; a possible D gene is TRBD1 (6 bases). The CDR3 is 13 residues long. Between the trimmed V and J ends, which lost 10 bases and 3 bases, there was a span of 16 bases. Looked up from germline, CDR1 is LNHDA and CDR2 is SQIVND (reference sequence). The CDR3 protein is CANYRDMYYEQYF. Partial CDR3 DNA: TGTGCCAACTACCGGGACATGTACTACGAG.

This CDR3 is CASERAGQMGSPLFF. The sequenced CDR3 bases are TGTGCCAGCGAAAGAGCCGGACAGATGGGTTCACCA. V usage is TRBV2 and J usage is TRBJ1-4; possibly TRBD1 for D (6 bases). The read finishes 3 residues shy of the CDR3 end, and the germline J gene is used to complete it. The CDR3 has 15 amino acids. Germline V gives CDR1 SNHLY, CDR2 FYNNEI.

CDR3 amino acids: CSAADRNSGANVLTF. The CDR3 bases that were read are TGCAGTGCAGCGGACAGAAACTCTGGGGCCAACGTC. The V and J genes are TRBV20-1 and TRBJ2-6, with D possibly TRBD1 on 6 matching bases. The CDR3 end lies 3 residues beyond the end of the read and is filled in from the germline J gene. V was cut by 6 bases and J by 0 bases, with 12 bases left in between. The CDR3 length is 15 residues. Germline values: CDR1 DFQATT, CDR2 SNEGSKA (reference sequence).

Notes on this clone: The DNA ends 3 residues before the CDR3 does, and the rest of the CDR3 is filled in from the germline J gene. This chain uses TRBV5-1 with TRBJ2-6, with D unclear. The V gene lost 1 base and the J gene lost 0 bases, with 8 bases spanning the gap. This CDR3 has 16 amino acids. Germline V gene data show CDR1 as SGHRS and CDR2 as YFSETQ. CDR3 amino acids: CASSLRPGSGANVLTF. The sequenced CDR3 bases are TGCGCCAGCAGCTTGAGACCGGGCTCTGGGGCCAACGTC.

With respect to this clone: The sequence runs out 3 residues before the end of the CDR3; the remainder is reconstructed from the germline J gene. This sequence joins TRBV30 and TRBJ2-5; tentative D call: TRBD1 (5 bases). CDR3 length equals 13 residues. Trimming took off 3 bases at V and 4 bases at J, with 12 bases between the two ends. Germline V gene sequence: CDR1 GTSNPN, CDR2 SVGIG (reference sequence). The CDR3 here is CAWRDIGVETQYF. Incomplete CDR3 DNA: TGTGCCTGGAGGGACATAGGCGTAGAGACC.